This T cell receptor (beta chain) was recorded in a study of Ad26.COV2.S vaccination and SARS-CoV-2 variants. Described treatment: around 19 received Ad26.COV2.S at low or high dose, single or two shots; 5 received placebo; per-sample allocation not given. At day 63 after the first vaccine or placebo injection, samples were drawn. Boston provided a donor who was an adult aged 18-55 years. CDR1 and CDR2 (germline): ENHRY, SYGVKD. CDR3 length: 13 amino acids. With 7 bases removed from V and 10 bases from J, the gap between germline ends came to 19 bases. The table came from immunoSEQ multiplex PCR; TCRdb's copy has only in-frame clones and leaves some out. The sample lists 500,000 or so clones, roughly 87% occurring once.

This sequence joins TRBV10-3 and TRBJ1-2; D might be TRBD1 (6 bases). Source: peripheral blood, taken in a trial of Ad26.COV2.S vaccine versus placebo. This receptor was obtained from a person between 18 and 65 years old who received the Ad26.COV2.S COVID-19 vaccine or a placebo. CDR3 residues: CAITQGWQGDYTF. In DNA form, the CDR3 reads TGTGCCATCACCCAGGGGTGGCAGGGAGACTACACCTTC.